The T cell receptor (beta chain) described here comes from a study of blood T cell repertoires in COVID-19. Study-wide context: From the United States, Italy and Spain came samples of acute and convalescent COVID-19.

The CDR3 consists of 12 residues. The ends were cut back, 0 bases at V and 10 bases at J, with 6 bases in the middle. Germline CDR1 is LGHDT and CDR2 is YNNKEL (reference sequence). In the original processing: Amplification with reference gene primers provided the estimates of nucleated cell counts. Clones were read by immunoSEQ multiplex PCR, and TCRdb kept only the in-frame ones, dropping some. Clone size and V and J calls were adopted from that table, with D and trimming inferred from the DNA. This sample yields roughly 150,000 clones, of which 70% to 80% are seen a single time; 15% to 20% belongs to the top ten.

Input material: PBMCs or T cells enriched from blood (not recorded which). This chain uses TRBV3-1 (or the pseudogene TRBV3-2) with TRBJ1-4; D gene unclear. This receptor was identified in a woman in her seventies in a cohort exposed to, infected with or recovered from COVID-19 (not recorded which). Written as DNA, the CDR3 is TGTGCCAGCAGCCAAGATAGCGGAAAACTGTTTTTT. Protein sequence: CASSQDSGKLFF.